This T cell receptor beta chain was captured by sequencing in a study of blood T cell repertoires in COVID-19. For the study at large: COVID-19 samples collected from the United States, Italy and Spain covered acute and convalescent phases.

This clone was seen just once. Methods used by the authors: The authors estimated nucleated cell counts from reference gene primer amplification. Only in-frame clones appear in the TCRdb table, and some are missing; sequencing was by immunoSEQ multiplex PCR. V, J and clone size reflect that table, while D and trimming were determined from the DNA. The table records roughly 180,000 clones, about nine tenths of them present only once. Between the trimmed V and J ends, which lost 5 bases and 7 bases, there was a span of 9 bases. The CDR3 totals 12 residues. CDR1 is MGHDK and CDR2 is SYGVNS in the germline V gene.

The source of this sequence is a woman aged 25 to 45 with acute or convalescent COVID-19. The chain recombines TRBV25-1 with TRBJ2-1; D call uncertain. The sample was peripheral blood. The CDR3 is CASSPLRNEQFF. CDR3 nucleotide sequence: TGTGCCAGCAGTCCCCTGCGGAATGAGCAGTTCTTC.